This T cell receptor (beta chain) was sequenced in a study of blood T cell repertoires in COVID-19. About the research overall: The United States, Italy and Spain supplied acute and convalescent COVID-19 samples. PBMCs, B-cell-depleted T cells, or T cells provided the cDNA or gDNA that made up the material.

The CDR3 has 13 residues. V shed 4 bases and J shed 7 bases, with 13 bases lying between them. The germline CDR1 and CDR2 sequences are SGHTA and FQGTGA. Original data processing: Amplified reference gene primers provided the basis for estimating nucleated cell counts. Sequenced by immunoSEQ multiplex PCR; TCRdb stores in-frame clones only, minus some. The V and J calls and the clone size are those of that table, but D and trimming were determined from the DNA. The table shows some 30,000 clones, with around 90% occurring only once. The V and J genes are TRBV7-3 and TRBJ2-5; D perhaps matches TRBD1 (6 bases). Sequenced: peripheral blood. The source is a human donor in a cohort sampled during active COVID-19. The CDR3 sequence: CASSSTIGGTQYF. The CDR3 region has the DNA TGTGCCAGCAGCTCCACTATAGGGGGGACCCAGTACTTC.